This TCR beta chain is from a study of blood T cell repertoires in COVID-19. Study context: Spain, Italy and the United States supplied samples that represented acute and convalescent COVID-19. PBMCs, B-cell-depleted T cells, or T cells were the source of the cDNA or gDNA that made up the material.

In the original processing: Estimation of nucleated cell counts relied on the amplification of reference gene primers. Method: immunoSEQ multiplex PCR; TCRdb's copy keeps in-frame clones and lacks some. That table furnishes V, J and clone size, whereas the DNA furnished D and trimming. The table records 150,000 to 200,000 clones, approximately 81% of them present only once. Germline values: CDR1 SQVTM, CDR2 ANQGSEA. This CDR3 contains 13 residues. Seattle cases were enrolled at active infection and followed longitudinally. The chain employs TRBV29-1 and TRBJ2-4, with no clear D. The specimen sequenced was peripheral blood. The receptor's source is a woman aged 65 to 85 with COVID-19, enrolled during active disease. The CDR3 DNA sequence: TGCAGTATGAGAGGTTGGGCCAAAAACATTCAGTACTTC. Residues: CSMRGWAKNIQYF.